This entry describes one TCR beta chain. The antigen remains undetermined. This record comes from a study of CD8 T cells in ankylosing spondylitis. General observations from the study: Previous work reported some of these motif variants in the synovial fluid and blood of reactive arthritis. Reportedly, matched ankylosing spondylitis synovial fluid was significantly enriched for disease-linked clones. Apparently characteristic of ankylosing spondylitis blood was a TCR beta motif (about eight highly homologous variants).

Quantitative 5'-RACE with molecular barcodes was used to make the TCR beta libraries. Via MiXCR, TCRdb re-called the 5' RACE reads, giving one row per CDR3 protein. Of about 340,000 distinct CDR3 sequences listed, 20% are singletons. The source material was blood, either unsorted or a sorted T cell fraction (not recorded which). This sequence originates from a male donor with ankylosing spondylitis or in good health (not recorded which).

The CDR3 DNA reads TGTGCCAGCAGCTCCAATTTCGCCTGGGGCAGCACAGATACGCAGTATTTT. It is translated as CASSSNFAWGSTDTQYF. The V and J genes are TRBV7-2 and TRBJ2-3; a possible D gene is TRBD1 (5 bases). This CDR3 is built from 17 residues. Germline V lookup: CDR1 SGHTA, CDR2 FQGNSA. Deletions cut 4 bases from V and 0 bases from J, with 17 bases between.